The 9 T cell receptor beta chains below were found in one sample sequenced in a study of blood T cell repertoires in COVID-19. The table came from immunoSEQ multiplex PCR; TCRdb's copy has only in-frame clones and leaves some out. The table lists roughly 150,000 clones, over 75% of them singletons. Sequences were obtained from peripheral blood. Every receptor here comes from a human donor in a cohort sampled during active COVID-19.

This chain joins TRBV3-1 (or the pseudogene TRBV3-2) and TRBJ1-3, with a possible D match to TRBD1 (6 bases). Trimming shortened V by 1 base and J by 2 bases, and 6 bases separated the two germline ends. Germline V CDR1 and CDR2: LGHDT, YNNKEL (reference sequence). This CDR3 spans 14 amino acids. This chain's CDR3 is CASSQAGAGNTIYF. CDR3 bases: TGTGCCAGCAGCCAAGCAGGGGCTGGAAACACCATATATTTT.

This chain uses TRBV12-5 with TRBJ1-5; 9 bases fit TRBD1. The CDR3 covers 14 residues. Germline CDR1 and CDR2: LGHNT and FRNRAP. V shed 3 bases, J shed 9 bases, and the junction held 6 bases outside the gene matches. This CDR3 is CASGLGTGLWPQHF. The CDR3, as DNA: TGTGCTAGTGGTTTAGGGACAGGGCTCTGGCCCCAGCATTTT. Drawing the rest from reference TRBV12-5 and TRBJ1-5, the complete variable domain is DARVTQTPRHKVTEMGQEVTMRCQPILGHNTVFWYRQTMMQGLELLAYFRNRAPLDDSGMPKDRFSAEMPDATLATLKIQPSEPRDSAVYFCASGLGTGLWPQHFGDGTRLSIL.

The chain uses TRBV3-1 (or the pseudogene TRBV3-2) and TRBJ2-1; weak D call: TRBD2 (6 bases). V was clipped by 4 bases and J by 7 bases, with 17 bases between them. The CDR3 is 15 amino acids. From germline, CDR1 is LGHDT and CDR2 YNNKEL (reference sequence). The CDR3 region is CASSRNIPSGNEQFF. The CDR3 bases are TGTGCCAGCAGCCGGAATATCCCGAGCGGGAATGAGCAGTTCTTC.

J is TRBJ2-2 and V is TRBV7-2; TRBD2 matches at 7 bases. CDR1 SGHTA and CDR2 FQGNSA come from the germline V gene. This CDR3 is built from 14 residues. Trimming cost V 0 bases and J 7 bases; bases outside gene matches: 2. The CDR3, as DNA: TGTGCCAGCAGCTTAGCCAGCGGGAACGGGGAGCTGTTTTTT. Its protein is CASSLASGNGELFF. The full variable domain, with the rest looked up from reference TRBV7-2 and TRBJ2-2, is GAGVSQSPSNKVTEKGKDVELRCDPISGHTALYWYRQSLGQGLEFLIYFQGNSAPDKSGLPSDRFSAERTGGSVSTLTIQRTQQEDSAVYLCASSLASGNGELFFGEGSRLTVL.

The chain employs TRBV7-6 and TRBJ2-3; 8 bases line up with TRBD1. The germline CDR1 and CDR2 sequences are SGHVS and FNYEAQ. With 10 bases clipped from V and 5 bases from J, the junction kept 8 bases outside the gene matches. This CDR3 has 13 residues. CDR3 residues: CATSGGEGDTQYF. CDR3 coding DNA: TGTGCCACCTCAGGGGGCGAGGGAGATACGCAGTATTTT.

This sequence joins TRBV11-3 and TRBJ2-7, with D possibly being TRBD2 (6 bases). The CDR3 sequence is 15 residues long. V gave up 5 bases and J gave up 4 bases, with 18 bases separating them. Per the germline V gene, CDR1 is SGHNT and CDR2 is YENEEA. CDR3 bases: TGTGCCAGCAGCGGCCGGGGGAAATCGCTATACGAGCAGTACTTC. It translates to CASSGRGKSLYEQYF.

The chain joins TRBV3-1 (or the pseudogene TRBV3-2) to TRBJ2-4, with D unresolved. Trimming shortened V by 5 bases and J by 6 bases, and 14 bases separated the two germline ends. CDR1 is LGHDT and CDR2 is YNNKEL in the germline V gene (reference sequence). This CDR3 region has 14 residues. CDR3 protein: CASSISSNLNIQYF. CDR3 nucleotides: TGTGCCAGCAGCATTTCATCAAACTTAAACATTCAGTACTTC.

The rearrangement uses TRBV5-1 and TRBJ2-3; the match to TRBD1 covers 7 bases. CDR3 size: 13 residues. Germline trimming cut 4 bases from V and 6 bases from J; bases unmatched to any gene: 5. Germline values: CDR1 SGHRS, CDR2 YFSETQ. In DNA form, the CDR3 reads TGCGCCAGCAGCCCCTTACAGGGGGATACGCAGTATTTT. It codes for CASSPLQGDTQYF.

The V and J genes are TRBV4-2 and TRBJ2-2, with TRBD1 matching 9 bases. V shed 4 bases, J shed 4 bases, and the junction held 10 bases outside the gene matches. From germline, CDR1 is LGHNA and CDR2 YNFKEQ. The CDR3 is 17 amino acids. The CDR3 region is CASSRSTGGGTTGELFF. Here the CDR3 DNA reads TGTGCCAGCAGCCGTTCGACAGGGGGAGGAACCACCGGGGAGCTGTTTTTT.